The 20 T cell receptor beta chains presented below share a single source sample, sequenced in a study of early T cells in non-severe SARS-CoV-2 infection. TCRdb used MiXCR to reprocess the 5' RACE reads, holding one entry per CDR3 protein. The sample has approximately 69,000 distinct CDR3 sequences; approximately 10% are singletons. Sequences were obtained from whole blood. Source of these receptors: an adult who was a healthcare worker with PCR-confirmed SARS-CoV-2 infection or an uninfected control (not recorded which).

The CDR3 nucleotides read TGTGCCAGCTCCAGGGCGAGCACAGATACGCAGTATTTT. The encoded protein is CASSRASTDTQYF. V and J are TRBV11-2 and TRBJ2-3; D might be TRBD1 (5 bases). With 8 bases removed from V and 0 bases from J, the gap between germline ends came to 9 bases. The CDR3 is made up of 13 amino acids. Germline V gene sequence: CDR1 SGHAT, CDR2 FQNNGV.

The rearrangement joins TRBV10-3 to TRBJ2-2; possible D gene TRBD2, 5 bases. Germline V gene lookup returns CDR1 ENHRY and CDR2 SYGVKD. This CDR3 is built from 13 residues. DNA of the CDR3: TGTGTCATACTCGGGAAGAACACCGGGGAGCTGTTTTTT. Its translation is CVILGKNTGELFF.

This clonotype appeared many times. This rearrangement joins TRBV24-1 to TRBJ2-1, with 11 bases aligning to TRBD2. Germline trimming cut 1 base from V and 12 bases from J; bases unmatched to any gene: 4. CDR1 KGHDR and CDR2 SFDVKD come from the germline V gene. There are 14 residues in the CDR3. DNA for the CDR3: TGTGCCACCAGTGATTTTGTCCTAGCGGGAGGGCAGTTCTTC. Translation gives CATSDFVLAGGQFF.

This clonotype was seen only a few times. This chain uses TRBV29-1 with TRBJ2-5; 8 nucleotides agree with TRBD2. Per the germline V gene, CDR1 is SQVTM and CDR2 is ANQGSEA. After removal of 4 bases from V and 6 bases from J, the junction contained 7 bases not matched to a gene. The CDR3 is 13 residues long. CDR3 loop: CSVVTGGGKTQYF. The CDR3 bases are TGCAGCGTTGTGACCGGGGGGGGCAAGACCCAGTACTTC.

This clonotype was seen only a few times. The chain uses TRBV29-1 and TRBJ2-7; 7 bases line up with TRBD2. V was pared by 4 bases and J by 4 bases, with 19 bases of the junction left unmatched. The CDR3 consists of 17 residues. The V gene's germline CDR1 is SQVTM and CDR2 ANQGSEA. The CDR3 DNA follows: TGCAGCGTTGTCCTACGTCGAGTCGGGAGGCTCCGGTACGAGCAGTACTTC. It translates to CSVVLRRVGRLRYEQYF.

CDR3 region: CSVDLGQGPETQYF. CDR3 nucleotide sequence: TGCAGCGTTGATTTAGGACAGGGACCCGAGACCCAGTACTTC. The rearrangement uses TRBV29-1 and TRBJ2-5; 8 positions agree with TRBD1. V lost 3 bases and J lost 5; bases outside the gene matches: 8. Germline CDR1 reads SQVTM; CDR2 reads ANQGSEA. CDR3 length: 14 residues.

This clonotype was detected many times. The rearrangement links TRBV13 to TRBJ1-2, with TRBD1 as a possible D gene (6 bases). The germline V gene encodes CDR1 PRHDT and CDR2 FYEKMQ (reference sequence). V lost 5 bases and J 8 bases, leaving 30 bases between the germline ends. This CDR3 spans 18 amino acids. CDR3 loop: CASSLEDGGAHSTGGYTF. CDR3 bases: TGTGCCAGCAGCCTCGAGGATGGGGGGGCACACTCGACGGGCGGCTACACCTTC.

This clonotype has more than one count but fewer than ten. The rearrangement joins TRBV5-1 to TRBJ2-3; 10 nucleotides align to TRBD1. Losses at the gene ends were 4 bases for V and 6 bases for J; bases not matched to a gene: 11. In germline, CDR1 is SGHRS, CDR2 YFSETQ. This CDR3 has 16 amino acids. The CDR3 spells CASSSRQGQGSDTQYF. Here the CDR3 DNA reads TGCGCCAGCAGCAGCAGACAGGGACAGGGGTCTGATACGCAGTATTTT.

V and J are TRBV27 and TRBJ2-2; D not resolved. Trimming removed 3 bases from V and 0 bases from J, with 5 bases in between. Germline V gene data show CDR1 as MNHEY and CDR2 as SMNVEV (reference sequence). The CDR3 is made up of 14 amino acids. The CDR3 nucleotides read TGTGCCAGCAGTTTTTTTCCGAACACCGGGGAGCTGTTTTTT. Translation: CASSFFPNTGELFF.

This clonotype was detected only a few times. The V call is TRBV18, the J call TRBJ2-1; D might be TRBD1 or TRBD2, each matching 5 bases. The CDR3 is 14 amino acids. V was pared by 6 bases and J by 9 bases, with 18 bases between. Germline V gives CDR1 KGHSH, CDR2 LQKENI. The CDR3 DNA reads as TGTGCCAGCTCCCGGGACGTAGGTTCGGGTGAGCAGTTCTTC. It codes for CASSRDVGSGEQFF.

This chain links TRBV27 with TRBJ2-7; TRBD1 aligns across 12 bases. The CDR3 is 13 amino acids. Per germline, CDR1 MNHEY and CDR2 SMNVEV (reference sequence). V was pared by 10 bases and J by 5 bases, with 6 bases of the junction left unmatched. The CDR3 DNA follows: TGTGCCACCGAGGGGACAGGGGGCCACGAGCAGTACTTC. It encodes CATEGTGGHEQYF.

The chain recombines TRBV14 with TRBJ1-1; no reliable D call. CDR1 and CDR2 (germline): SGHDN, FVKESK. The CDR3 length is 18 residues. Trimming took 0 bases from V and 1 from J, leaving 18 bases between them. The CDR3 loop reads CASSQDFWRGSGNTEAFF. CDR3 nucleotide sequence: TGTGCCAGCAGCCAAGACTTTTGGCGGGGAAGCGGGAACACTGAAGCTTTCTTT.

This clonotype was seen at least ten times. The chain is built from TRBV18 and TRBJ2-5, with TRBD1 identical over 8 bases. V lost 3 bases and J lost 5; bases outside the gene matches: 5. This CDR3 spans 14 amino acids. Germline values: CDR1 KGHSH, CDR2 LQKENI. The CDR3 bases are TGTGCCAGCTCACCGGACAGGGCCGGCGAGACCCAGTACTTC. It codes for CASSPDRAGETQYF. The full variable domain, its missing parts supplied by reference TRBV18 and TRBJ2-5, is NAGVMQNPRHLVRRRGQEARLRCSPMKGHSHVYWYRQLPEEGLKFMVYLQKENIIDESGMPKERFSAEFPKEGPSILRIQQVVRGDSAAYFCASSPDRAGETQYFGPGTRLLVL.

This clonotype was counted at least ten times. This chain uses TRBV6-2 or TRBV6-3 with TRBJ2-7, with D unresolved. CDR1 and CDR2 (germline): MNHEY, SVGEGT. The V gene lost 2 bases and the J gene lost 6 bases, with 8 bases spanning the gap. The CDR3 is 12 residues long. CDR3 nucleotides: TGTGCCAGCAGTTACCACGGCATCGAGCAGTACTTC. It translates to CASSYHGIEQYF.

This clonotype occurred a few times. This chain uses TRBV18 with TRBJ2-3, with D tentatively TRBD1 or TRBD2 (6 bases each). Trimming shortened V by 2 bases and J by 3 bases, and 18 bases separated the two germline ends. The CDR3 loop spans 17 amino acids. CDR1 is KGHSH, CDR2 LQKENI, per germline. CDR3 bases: TGTGCCAGCTCACCAGCCCGTCCGGGGGCGCGGACAGATACGCAGTATTTT. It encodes CASSPARPGARTDTQYF. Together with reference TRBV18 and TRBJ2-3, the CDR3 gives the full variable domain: NAGVMQNPRHLVRRRGQEARLRCSPMKGHSHVYWYRQLPEEGLKFMVYLQKENIIDESGMPKERFSAEFPKEGPSILRIQQVVRGDSAAYFCASSPARPGARTDTQYFGPGTRLTVL.

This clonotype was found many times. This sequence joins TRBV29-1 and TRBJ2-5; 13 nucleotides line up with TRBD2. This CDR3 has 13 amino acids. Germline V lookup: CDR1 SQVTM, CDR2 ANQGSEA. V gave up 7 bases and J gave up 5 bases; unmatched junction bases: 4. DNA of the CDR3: TGCAGCGCGGGACTAGCGGGGTGGGAGACCCAGTACTTC. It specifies CSAGLAGWETQYF. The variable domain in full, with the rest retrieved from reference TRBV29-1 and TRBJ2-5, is SAVISQKPSRDICQRGTSLTIQCQVDSQVTMMFWYRQQPGQSLTLIATANQGSEATYESGFVIDKFPISRPNLTFSTLTVSNMSPEDSSIYLCSAGLAGWETQYFGPGTRLLVL.

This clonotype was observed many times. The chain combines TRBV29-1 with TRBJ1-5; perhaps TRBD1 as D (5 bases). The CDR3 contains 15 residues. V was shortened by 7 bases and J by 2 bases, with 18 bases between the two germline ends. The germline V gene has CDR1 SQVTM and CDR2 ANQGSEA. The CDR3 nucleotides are TGCAGCGGGATCGACAGCTCCCGTCGCAATCAGCCCCAGCATTTT. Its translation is CSGIDSSRRNQPQHF.

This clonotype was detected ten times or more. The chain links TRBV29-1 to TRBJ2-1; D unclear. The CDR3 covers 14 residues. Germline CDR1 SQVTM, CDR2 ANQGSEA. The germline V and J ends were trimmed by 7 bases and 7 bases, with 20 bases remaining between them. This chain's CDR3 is CSAPSQIPGNEQFF. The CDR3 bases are TGCAGCGCCCCGAGCCAGATCCCTGGGAATGAGCAGTTCTTC.

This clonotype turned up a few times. In DNA, the CDR3 is TGCAGCGTTGACGCACTAGCAGGGAGTACGCAGTATTTT. Its translation is CSVDALAGSTQYF. V is TRBV29-1 and J is TRBJ2-3; TRBD2 might be the D (6 bases). V shed 3 bases and J shed 8 bases, with 15 bases lying between them. There are 13 residues in the CDR3. The germline gives CDR1 SQVTM, CDR2 ANQGSEA.

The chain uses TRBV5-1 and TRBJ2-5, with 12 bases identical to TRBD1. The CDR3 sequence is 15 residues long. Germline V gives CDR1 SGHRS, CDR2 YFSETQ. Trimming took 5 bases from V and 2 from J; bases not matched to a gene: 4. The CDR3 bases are TGCGCCAGCAGTCCGGGACAGGGGGCGCAAGAGACCCAGTACTTC. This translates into CASSPGQGAQETQYF.